The 9 T cell receptor beta chains below were found in one sample sequenced in a study of blood T cells in healthy people across ages. With a J-beta primer mix and a sample-barcoded 5' primer, a second PCR ran about 6 to 11 cycles. Via MiXCR, TCRdb re-called the 5' RACE reads, giving one row per CDR3 protein. The sample holds around 800,000 distinct CDR3 sequences, less than 80% seen once. The sequenced sample consisted of blood. The receptor source for this set is a man in his thirties or forties in good health.

This clonotype occurred a few times. The chain's CDR3 is CASSLVGSYYGYTF. The CDR3, as DNA: TGTGCCAGCAGTTTAGTGGGCAGCTACTATGGCTACACCTTC. The chain carries TRBV12-3 or TRBV12-4 and TRBJ1-2; D unclear. The CDR3 has 14 amino acids. Between the trimmed V and J ends, which lost 1 base and 3 bases, there was a span of 9 bases.

The chain recombines TRBV5-1 with TRBJ1-3; tentative D call: TRBD1 (5 bases). V was clipped by 6 bases and J by 0 bases, with 13 bases between them. The CDR3 runs 15 residues. Germline assignment: CDR1 SGHRS and CDR2 YFSETQ. The DNA of the CDR3 is TGCGCCAGCACGCGGGACGGGCGCTCTGGAAACACCATATATTTT. This gives the protein CASTRDGRSGNTIYF.

This sequence joins TRBV6-1 and TRBJ2-1; D uncertain. Germline-derived CDR1 and CDR2 are MNHNS and SASEGT. V dropped 1 base and J dropped 2 bases, with 6 bases sitting between them. The CDR3 length is 14 residues. The CDR3 spells CASSEGKAYNEQFF. CDR3 in DNA: TGTGCCAGCAGTGAAGGAAAGGCCTACAATGAGCAGTTCTTC.

This sequence joins TRBV4-3 and TRBJ2-7, with 7 bases lining up with TRBD1. The CDR3 has 16 amino acids. Germline lookup yields CDR1 LGHNA and CDR2 YSLEER. V lost 2 bases to trimming and J lost 5 bases; unmatched junction nucleotides: 12. CDR3 protein: CASSQRFAGTEDEQYF. CDR3 DNA sequence: TGCGCCAGCAGCCAAAGGTTCGCCGGGACAGAGGACGAGCAGTACTTC.

The chain has TRBV4-3 and TRBJ2-5; tentative D call: TRBD1 (7 bases). V was shortened by 0 bases and J by 5 bases, with 16 bases between the two germline ends. The CDR3 is made up of 16 amino acids. The germline V gene has CDR1 LGHNA and CDR2 YSLEER. CDR3 DNA: TGCGCCAGCAGCCAAGATTACCAGGGGGGTCGCGAGACCCAGTACTTC. It codes for CASSQDYQGGRETQYF.

This sequence joins TRBV9 and TRBJ2-1; a weak D match, TRBD1 (5 bases). Deletions cut 0 bases from V and 8 bases from J, with 18 bases between. In germline, CDR1 is SGDLS, CDR2 YYNGEE. The CDR3 is 16 amino acids. The CDR3 here is CASSVDQGLTLDEQFF. CDR3 in DNA: TGTGCCAGCAGCGTAGATCAGGGCCTCACGTTGGATGAGCAGTTCTTC.

The rearrangement uses TRBV18 and TRBJ2-3, with D possibly matching TRBD1 (5 bases). Germline V gives CDR1 KGHSH, CDR2 LQKENI. This CDR3 has 14 amino acids. The V and J ends lost 3 bases and 6 bases respectively, with 13 bases between them. The CDR3 DNA sequence: TGTGCCAGCTCACCCCCTCTCCGACAGGATACGCAGTATTTT. Protein sequence: CASSPPLRQDTQYF.

DNA for the CDR3: TGTGCCAGCAGCGGTACTAGCGGGGGCGGTGACGGTGAGCAGTTCTTC. It encodes CASSGTSGGGDGEQFF. The rearrangement joins TRBV9 to TRBJ2-1; 11 positions agree with TRBD2. V was pared by 3 bases and J by 9 bases, with 11 bases of the junction left unmatched. The CDR3 sequence is 16 residues long. Germline V gene sequence: CDR1 SGDLS, CDR2 YYNGEE.

This clonotype turned up a few times. The chain uses TRBV5-4 and TRBJ2-3; TRBD1 matches at 9 bases. This CDR3 contains 17 residues. The J segment lost 5 bases and the V segment lost 5 bases, leaving 15 bases of the junction unmatched. Per the germline V gene, CDR1 is SGHNT and CDR2 is YYREEE (reference sequence). The CDR3 DNA is TGTGCCAGCAGACTTGGGACCGGGACAGGGTTCGGAGATACGCAGTATTTT. This encodes CASRLGTGTGFGDTQYF. Combining the CDR3 with reference TRBV5-4 and TRBJ2-3 gives the whole variable domain ETGVTQSPTHLIKTRGQQVTLRCSSQSGHNTVSWYQQALGQGPQFIFQYYREEENGRGNFPPRFSGLQFPNYSSELNVNALELDDSALYLCASRLGTGTGFGDTQYFGPGTRLTVL.